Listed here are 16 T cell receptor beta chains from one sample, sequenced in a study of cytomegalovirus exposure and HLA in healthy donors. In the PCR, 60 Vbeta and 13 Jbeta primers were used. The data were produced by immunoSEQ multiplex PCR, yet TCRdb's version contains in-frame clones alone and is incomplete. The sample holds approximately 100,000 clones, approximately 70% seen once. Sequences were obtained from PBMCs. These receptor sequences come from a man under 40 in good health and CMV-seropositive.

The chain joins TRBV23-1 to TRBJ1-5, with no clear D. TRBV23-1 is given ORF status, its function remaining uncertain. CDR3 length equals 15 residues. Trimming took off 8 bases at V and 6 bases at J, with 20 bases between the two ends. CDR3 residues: CASRSARQFRQPQHF. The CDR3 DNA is TGCGCCAGCCGATCAGCCAGACAATTTCGTCAGCCCCAGCATTTT.

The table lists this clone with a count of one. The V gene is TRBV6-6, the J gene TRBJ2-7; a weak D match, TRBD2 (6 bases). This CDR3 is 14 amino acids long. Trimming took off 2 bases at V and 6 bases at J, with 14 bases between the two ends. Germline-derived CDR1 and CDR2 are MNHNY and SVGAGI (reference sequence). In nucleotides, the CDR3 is TGTGCCAGCAGTTACCCAGAGGGAGGAACCGAGCAGTACTTC. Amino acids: CASSYPEGGTEQYF.

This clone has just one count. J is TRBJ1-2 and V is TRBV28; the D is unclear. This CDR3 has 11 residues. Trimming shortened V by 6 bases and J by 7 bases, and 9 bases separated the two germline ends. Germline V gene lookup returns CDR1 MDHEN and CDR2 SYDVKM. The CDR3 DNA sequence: TGTGCCAGCAGAACTCTAGGTGGCTACACCTTC. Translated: CASRTLGGYTF.

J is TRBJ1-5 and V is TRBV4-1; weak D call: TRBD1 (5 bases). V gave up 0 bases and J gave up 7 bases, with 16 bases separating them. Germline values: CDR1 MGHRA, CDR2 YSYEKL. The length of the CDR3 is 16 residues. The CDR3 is CASSQEVAGGLQPQHF. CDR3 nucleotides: TGCGCCAGCAGCCAAGAAGTGGCGGGGGGACTGCAGCCCCAGCATTTT.

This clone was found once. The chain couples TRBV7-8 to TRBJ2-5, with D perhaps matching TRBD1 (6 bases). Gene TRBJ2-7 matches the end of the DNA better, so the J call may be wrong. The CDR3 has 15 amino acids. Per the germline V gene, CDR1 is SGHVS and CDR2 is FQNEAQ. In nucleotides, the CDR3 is TGTGCCAGCAGCCCCCGATTAGGGACAACCTACGAGCAGTACTTC. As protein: CASSPRLGTTYEQYF.

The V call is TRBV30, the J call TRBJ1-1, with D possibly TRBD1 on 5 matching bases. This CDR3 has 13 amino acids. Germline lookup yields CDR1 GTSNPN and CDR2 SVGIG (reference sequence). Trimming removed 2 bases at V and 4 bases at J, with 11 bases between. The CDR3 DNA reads TGTGCCTGGAGTAAACAGGACGGCACTGAAGCTTTCTTT. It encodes CAWSKQDGTEAFF. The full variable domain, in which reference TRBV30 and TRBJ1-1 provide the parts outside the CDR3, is SQTIHQWPATLVQPVGSPLSLECTVEGTSNPNLYWYRQAAGRGLQLLFYSVGIGQISSEVPQNLSASRPQDRQFILSSKKLLLSDSGFYLCAWSKQDGTEAFFGQGTRLTVV.

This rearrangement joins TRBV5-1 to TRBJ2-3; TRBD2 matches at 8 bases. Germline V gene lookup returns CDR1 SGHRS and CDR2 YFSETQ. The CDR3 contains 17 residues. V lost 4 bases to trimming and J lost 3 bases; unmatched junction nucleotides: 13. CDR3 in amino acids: CASSLGPGLGDTDTQYF. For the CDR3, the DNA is TGCGCCAGCAGCCTGGGACCGGGACTAGGTGATACAGATACGCAGTATTTT. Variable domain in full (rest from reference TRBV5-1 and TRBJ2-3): KAGVTQTPRYLIKTRGQQVTLSCSPISGHRSVSWYQQTPGQGLQFLFEYFSETQRNKGNFPGRFSGRQFSNSRSEMNVSTLELGDSALYLCASSLGPGLGDTDTQYFGPGTRLTVL.

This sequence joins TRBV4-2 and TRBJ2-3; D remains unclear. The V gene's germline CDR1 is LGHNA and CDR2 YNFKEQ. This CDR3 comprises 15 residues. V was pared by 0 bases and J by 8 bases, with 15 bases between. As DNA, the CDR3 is TGTGCCAGCAGCCAAGATCTAAGCGTTCCCACTACGCAGTATTTT. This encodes CASSQDLSVPTTQYF.

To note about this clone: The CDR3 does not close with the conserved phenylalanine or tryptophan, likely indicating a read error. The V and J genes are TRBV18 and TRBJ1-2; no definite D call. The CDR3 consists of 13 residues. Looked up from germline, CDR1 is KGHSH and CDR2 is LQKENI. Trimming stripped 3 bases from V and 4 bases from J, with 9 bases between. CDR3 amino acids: CASSPESGYGYTL. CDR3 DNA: TGTGCCAGCTCACCGGAGAGCGGCTATGGCTACACCCTC.

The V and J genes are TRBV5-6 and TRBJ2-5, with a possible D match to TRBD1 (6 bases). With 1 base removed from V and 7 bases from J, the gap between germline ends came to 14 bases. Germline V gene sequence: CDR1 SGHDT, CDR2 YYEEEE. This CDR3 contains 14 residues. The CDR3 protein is CASSLLGGEVTQYF. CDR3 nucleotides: TGTGCCAGCAGCTTGTTAGGGGGAGAGGTGACCCAGTACTTC.

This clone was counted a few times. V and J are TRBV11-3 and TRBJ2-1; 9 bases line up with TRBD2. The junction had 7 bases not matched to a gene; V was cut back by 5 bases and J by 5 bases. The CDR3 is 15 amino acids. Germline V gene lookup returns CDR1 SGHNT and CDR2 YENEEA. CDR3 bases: TGTGCCAGCAGCCCGGCCAGCGGGGGGAACAATGAGCAGTTCTTC. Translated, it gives CASSPASGGNNEQFF.

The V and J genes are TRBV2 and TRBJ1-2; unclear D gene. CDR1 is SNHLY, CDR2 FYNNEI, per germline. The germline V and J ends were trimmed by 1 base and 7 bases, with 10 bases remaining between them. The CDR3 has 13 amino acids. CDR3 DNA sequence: TGTGCCAGCAGTGAAGTGACATTGGTTGGCTACACCTTC. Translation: CASSEVTLVGYTF.

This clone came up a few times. The CDR3, as DNA: TGCAGCGCCTCCTGGGGCAGCACAGATACGCAGTATTTT. This sequence encodes CSASWGSTDTQYF. V and J are TRBV29-1 and TRBJ2-3, with D perhaps matching TRBD1 (5 bases). CDR1 is SQVTM and CDR2 is ANQGSEA in the germline V gene. Trimming removed 7 bases at V and 0 bases at J, with 11 bases between. The CDR3 spans 13 residues.

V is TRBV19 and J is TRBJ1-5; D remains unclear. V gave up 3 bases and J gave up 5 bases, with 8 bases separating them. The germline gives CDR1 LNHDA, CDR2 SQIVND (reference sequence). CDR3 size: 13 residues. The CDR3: CASSIRSDQPQHF. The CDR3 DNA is TGTGCCAGTAGTATCAGGTCAGATCAGCCCCAGCATTTT.

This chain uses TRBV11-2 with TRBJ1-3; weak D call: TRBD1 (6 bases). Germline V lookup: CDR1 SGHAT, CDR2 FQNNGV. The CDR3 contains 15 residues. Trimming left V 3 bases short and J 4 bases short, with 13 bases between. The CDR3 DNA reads TGTGCCAGCAGCTTCCCAGGACAGCTGGGAAACACCATATATTTT. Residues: CASSFPGQLGNTIYF.

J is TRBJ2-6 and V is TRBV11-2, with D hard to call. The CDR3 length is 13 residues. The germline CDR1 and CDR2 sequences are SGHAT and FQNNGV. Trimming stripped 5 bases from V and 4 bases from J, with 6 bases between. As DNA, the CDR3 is TGTGCCAGCAGCCGAGCCGGGGCCAACGTCCTGACTTTC. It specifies CASSRAGANVLTF.